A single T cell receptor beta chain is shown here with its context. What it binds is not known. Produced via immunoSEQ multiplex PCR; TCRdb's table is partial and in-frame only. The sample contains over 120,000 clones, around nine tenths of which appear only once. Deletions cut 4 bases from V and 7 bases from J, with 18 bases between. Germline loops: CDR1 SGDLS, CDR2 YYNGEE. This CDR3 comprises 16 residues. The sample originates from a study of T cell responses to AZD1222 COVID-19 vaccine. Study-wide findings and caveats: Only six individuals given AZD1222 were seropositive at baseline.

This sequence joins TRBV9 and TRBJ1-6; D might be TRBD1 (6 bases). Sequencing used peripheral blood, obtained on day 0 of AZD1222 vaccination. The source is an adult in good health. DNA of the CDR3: TGTGCCAGCAGCCCCCTGCCGGACAGCCAGAATTCACCCCTCCACTTT. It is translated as CASSPLPDSQNSPLHF.